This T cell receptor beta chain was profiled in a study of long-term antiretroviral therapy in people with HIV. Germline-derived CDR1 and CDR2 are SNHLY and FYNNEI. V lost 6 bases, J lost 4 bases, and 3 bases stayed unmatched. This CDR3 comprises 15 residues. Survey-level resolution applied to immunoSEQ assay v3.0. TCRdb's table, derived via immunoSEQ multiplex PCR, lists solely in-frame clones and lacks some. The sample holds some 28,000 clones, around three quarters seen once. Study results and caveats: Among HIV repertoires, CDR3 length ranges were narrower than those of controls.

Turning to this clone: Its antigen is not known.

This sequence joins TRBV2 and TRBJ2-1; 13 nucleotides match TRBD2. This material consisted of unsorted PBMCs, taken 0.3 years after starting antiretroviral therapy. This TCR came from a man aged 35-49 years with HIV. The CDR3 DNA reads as TGTGCCAGCAGCGGGGGACTAGCGGGATACAATGAGCAGTTCTTC. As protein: CASSGGLAGYNEQFF.